What follows are 32 T cell receptor beta chains derived from one specimen sequenced in a study of a mutant IDH1 vaccine in newly diagnosed glioma (dated by TCRdb to 2020 to 2023). The antigens for these receptors are not known. The library was prepared using the immunoSEQ multiplex PCR assay. Imported from immuneACCESS, the table was reduced by TCRdb to in-frame sequences with V and J called. These copies leave out some clones; in studies compared against another copy, an unresolved V gene accounts for under half, and the cause of the remainder is not known. For this sample there are some 52,000 clones; roughly nine tenths appear just once. Of the sample, under 2.5% is held by the ten largest clones. Explained via the paper, the time point label denotes: week 11, during vaccination. A 20-mer mutant IDH1 peptide at 300 micrograms in Montanide made up each vaccine dose, which was injected subcutaneously together with topical imiquimod.

Material: PBMCs, obtained from a glioma patient whose treatment included an IDH1 peptide vaccine. The receptor source for this set is a man aged 45 to 65 with glioma.

The rearrangement joins TRBV9 to TRBJ2-7; 8 bases are a match to TRBD1. The trim removed 4 bases at V and 5 bases at J, leaving 5 bases unmatched. Germline-derived CDR1 and CDR2 are SGDLS and YYNGEE. There are 13 residues in the CDR3. CDR3 nucleotides: TGTGCCAGCAGCCCCAGGGGGCGGGACGAGCAGTACTTC. It encodes CASSPRGRDEQYF.

J is TRBJ1-1 and V is TRBV28; D might be TRBD1 (6 bases). The ends were cut back, 6 bases at V and 5 bases at J, with 19 bases in the middle. Per the germline V gene, CDR1 is MDHEN and CDR2 is SYDVKM. The CDR3 contains 15 residues. CDR3 region: CASRWGPQSTTEAFF. The CDR3 DNA reads as TGTGCCAGCAGATGGGGGCCCCAAAGCACAACTGAAGCTTTCTTT.

The gene calls are TRBV19 and TRBJ1-1; 7 nucleotides line up with TRBD1. The CDR3 extends over 15 amino acids. Germline-derived CDR1 and CDR2 are LNHDA and SQIVND (reference sequence). The ends lost 8 bases at V and 4 bases at J; junction bases unmatched: 13. In nucleotides, the CDR3 is TGTGCCAGTGGGGGAAACAGGGGAGGGGGCACTGAAGCTTTCTTT. Its protein is CASGGNRGGGTEAFF. Supplemented by reference TRBV19 and TRBJ1-1, the full variable domain reads DGGITQSPKYLFRKEGQNVTLSCEQNLNHDAMYWYRQDPGQGLRLIYYSQIVNDFQKGDIAEGYSVSREKKESFPLTVTSAQKNPTAFYLCASGGNRGGGTEAFFGQGTRLTVV.

The chain employs TRBV6-1 and TRBJ2-7; D is tentatively TRBD1 or TRBD2 (6 bases each). The CDR3 extends over 11 amino acids. V dropped 8 bases and J dropped 6 bases, with 11 bases sitting between them. The germline V gene encodes CDR1 MNHNS and CDR2 SASEGT. The CDR3 reads CASEGGSEQYF. The CDR3 DNA sequence: TGTGCCAGCGAAGGGGGGAGCGAGCAGTACTTC.

The chain is built from TRBV27 and TRBJ1-1; D gene ambiguous. Germline CDR1 is MNHEY and CDR2 is SMNVEV (reference sequence). The CDR3 covers 13 residues. The V and J ends lost 4 bases and 0 bases respectively, with 6 bases between them. CDR3 protein: CASSYAVNTEAFF. CDR3 DNA: TGTGCCAGCAGTTACGCAGTGAACACTGAAGCTTTCTTT.

For the CDR3, the DNA is TGTGCCAGCAGCGTAGCGGTGACTGGCCCCTACGAGCAGTACTTC. As protein: CASSVAVTGPYEQYF. This rearrangement joins TRBV9 to TRBJ2-7; D call uncertain. With 0 bases removed from V and 2 bases from J, the gap between germline ends came to 12 bases. Germline V gives CDR1 SGDLS, CDR2 YYNGEE. The CDR3 runs to 15 residues. The whole variable domain, remainder taken from reference TRBV9 and TRBJ2-7, is DSGVTQTPKHLITATGQRVTLRCSPRSGDLSVYWYQQSLDQGLQFLIQYYNGEERAKGNILERFSAQQFPDLHSELNLSSLELGDSALYFCASSVAVTGPYEQYFGPGTRLTVT.

This sequence joins TRBV7-2 and TRBJ1-3; TRBD1 matches 11 bases. This CDR3 is built from 17 residues. V lost 5 bases, J lost 2 bases, and 8 bases stayed unmatched. Germline V lookup: CDR1 SGHTA, CDR2 FQGNSA. The CDR3 region has the DNA TGTGCCAGCAGCCTATACGGACAGGGGGCGCCTGGAAACACCATATATTTT. Translated, it gives CASSLYGQGAPGNTIYF.

The chain uses TRBV28 and TRBJ2-1, with D tentatively TRBD2 (8 bases). The CDR3 sequence is 17 residues long. Trimming took off 8 bases at V and 7 bases at J, with 27 bases between the two ends. Germline V CDR1 and CDR2: MDHEN, SYDVKM. The CDR3 region is CASVPGGEGARENEQFF. The CDR3 DNA reads as TGTGCCAGCGTCCCGGGGGGGGAGGGGGCGAGGGAAAATGAGCAGTTCTTC.

J is TRBJ2-1 and V is TRBV2; weak D call: TRBD2 (6 bases). The germline gives CDR1 SNHLY, CDR2 FYNNEI. The CDR3 is made up of 17 amino acids. Between the trimmed V and J ends, which lost 3 bases and 0 bases, there was a span of 15 bases. The CDR3 region is CASSEGVAGSSYNEQFF. The CDR3 region has the DNA TGTGCCAGCAGTGAGGGGGTTGCGGGGAGCTCCTACAATGAGCAGTTCTTC.

The rearrangement uses TRBV4-3 and TRBJ1-4; 7 bases align to TRBD1. CDR3 length equals 15 residues. V dropped 1 base and J dropped 5; count of bases not matched to a gene: 4. Looked up from germline, CDR1 is LGHNA and CDR2 is YSLEER. The CDR3 is CASSQGDRVNEKLFF. CDR3 nucleotides: TGCGCCAGCAGCCAAGGTGACAGGGTCAATGAAAAACTGTTTTTT.

The V gene is TRBV7-2, the J gene TRBJ1-5; D unclear. Trimming stripped 4 bases from V and 4 bases from J, with 8 bases between. CDR3 size: 13 residues. The germline V gene encodes CDR1 SGHTA and CDR2 FQGNSA. CDR3 nucleotide sequence: TGTGCCAGCAGCTCTCGAGTTAATCAGCCCCAGCATTTT. The encoded protein is CASSSRVNQPQHF.

V is TRBV7-2 and J is TRBJ1-1, with a possible D match to TRBD1 (5 bases). In germline, CDR1 is SGHTA, CDR2 FQGNSA. This CDR3 contains 14 residues. The V end lost 6 bases, the J end lost 5 bases, and 16 bases lay between the germline ends. The CDR3: CASRYDGDVTEAFF. Written as DNA, the CDR3 is TGTGCCAGCAGATACGACGGGGACGTAACTGAAGCTTTCTTT.

J is TRBJ2-1 and V is TRBV13; 15 bases align to TRBD2. The germline gives CDR1 PRHDT, CDR2 FYEKMQ (reference sequence). The V gene end was trimmed by 7 bases and the J gene end by 10 bases; junction bases not matched to a gene: 8. This CDR3 has 15 residues. The DNA of the CDR3 is TGTGCCAGCAACCCCTCGGGGACTAGCGGGGGGGAGCAGTTCTTC. It yields the protein CASNPSGTSGGEQFF.

The chain links TRBV7-6 to TRBJ2-3, with 10 positions matching TRBD2. V shed 5 bases and J 1 base; nucleotides not matched to a gene: 6. In germline, CDR1 is SGHVS, CDR2 FNYEAQ. This CDR3 is 16 amino acids long. The CDR3 is CASSDGTSARTDTQYF. In DNA, the CDR3 is TGTGCCAGCAGCGATGGGACTAGCGCCCGCACAGATACGCAGTATTTT.

V gene TRBV4-3 combines with J gene TRBJ1-1; D not resolved. This CDR3 is built from 21 residues. Deletions cut 0 bases from V and 3 bases from J, with 29 bases between. CDR1 LGHNA and CDR2 YSLEER come from the germline V gene. The CDR3 DNA sequence: TGCGCCAGCAGCCAAGAAAGTTTCGGCCCAGGCTATAGGAGAGGGCACACTGAAGCTTTCTTT. The encoded protein is CASSQESFGPGYRRGHTEAFF.

This rearrangement joins TRBV5-1 to TRBJ2-3; 9 bases match TRBD1. Germline lookup yields CDR1 SGHRS and CDR2 YFSETQ. The CDR3 is 16 amino acids. V dropped 4 bases and J dropped 2; count of bases not matched to a gene: 8. Here the CDR3 reads CASSGGQGISTDTQYF. Here the CDR3 DNA reads TGCGCCAGCAGCGGCGGACAGGGGATCTCCACAGATACGCAGTATTTT.

The chain links TRBV27 to TRBJ2-3, with D unresolved. V was trimmed by 6 bases and J by 2 bases, leaving 6 bases between them. This CDR3 contains 12 residues. Germline CDR1 is MNHEY and CDR2 is SMNVEV (reference sequence). The chain's CDR3 is CASSAYTDTQYF. The CDR3 DNA reads as TGTGCCAGCAGCGCCTACACAGATACGCAGTATTTT.

Only a few counts were recorded for this clone. This chain connects TRBV11-2 to TRBJ1-1; 10 nucleotides line up with TRBD1. Germline V gene lookup returns CDR1 SGHAT and CDR2 FQNNGV. This CDR3 is built from 13 residues. The ends lost 5 bases at V and 11 bases at J; junction bases unmatched: 8. The CDR3 reads CASSDRGRTGAFF. In nucleotides, the CDR3 is TGTGCCAGCAGCGACAGGGGGCGAACCGGGGCTTTCTTT.

V usage is TRBV28 and J usage is TRBJ1-4, with a weak D call TRBD1 (5 bases). V shed 6 bases and J shed 4 bases, with 12 bases lying between them. The CDR3 spans 14 residues. From germline, CDR1 is MDHEN and CDR2 SYDVKM. The CDR3 here is CASRRGGGNEKLFF. The DNA of the CDR3 is TGTGCCAGCAGACGTGGGGGGGGTAATGAAAAACTGTTTTTT.

The CDR3: CASSLQGANYEQYF. In DNA, the CDR3 is TGTGCCAGCAGCCTACAGGGGGCGAACTACGAGCAGTACTTC. The V and J genes are TRBV6-6 and TRBJ2-7, with 9 positions matching TRBD1. CDR1 is MNHNY and CDR2 is SVGAGI in the germline V gene (reference sequence). The CDR3 has 14 amino acids. V shed 6 bases and J 3 bases; nucleotides not matched to a gene: 6.

The V call is TRBV6-5, the J call TRBJ2-1; perhaps TRBD1 as D (8 bases). Between the trimmed V and J ends, which lost 2 bases and 3 bases, there was a span of 11 bases. Germline values: CDR1 MNHEY, CDR2 SVGAGI. CDR3 length: 15 amino acids. The CDR3 coding sequence is TGTGCCAGCAGTTACAGCGGGACAGGCTACAATGAGCAGTTCTTC. Translated: CASSYSGTGYNEQFF.

The genes are TRBV29-1 and TRBJ1-1, with D uncertain. The CDR3 has 13 amino acids. The germline gives CDR1 SQVTM, CDR2 ANQGSEA. V was shortened by 3 bases and J by 4 bases, with 12 bases between the two germline ends. CDR3 sequence reads: CSVDNRRRTEAFF. The CDR3 DNA reads as TGCAGCGTTGATAACCGGCGGCGCACTGAAGCTTTCTTT.

This chain links TRBV7-9 with TRBJ2-1; D is perhaps TRBD1 (5 bases). CDR3 length: 14 residues. V was shortened by 1 base and J by 3 bases, with 7 bases between the two germline ends. Per germline, CDR1 SEHNR and CDR2 FQNEAQ (reference sequence). CDR3 sequence (DNA): TGTGCCAGCAGCTTAGAGGGGCACTACAATGAGCAGTTCTTC. Protein sequence: CASSLEGHYNEQFF.

This chain links TRBV6-4 with TRBJ2-3; TRBD2 aligns across 10 bases. After removal of 8 bases from V and 0 bases from J, the junction contained 2 bases not matched to a gene. Germline CDR1 and CDR2: MRHNA and SNTAGT. The CDR3 contains 14 residues. The CDR3 loop reads CASSSGGSTDTQYF. As DNA, the CDR3 is TGTGCCAGCTCTAGCGGGGGAAGCACAGATACGCAGTATTTT.

The chain couples TRBV19 to TRBJ2-7; tentatively, D is TRBD1 (6 bases). The CDR3 length is 14 residues. Germline V lookup: CDR1 LNHDA, CDR2 SQIVND (reference sequence). Trimming removed 4 bases from V and 3 bases from J, with 13 bases in between. The CDR3 protein is CASSTHGTIYEQYF. As DNA, the CDR3 is TGTGCCAGTAGTACCCACGGGACAATCTACGAGCAGTACTTC.

The J gene is TRBJ2-7, the V gene TRBV27; the match to TRBD1 covers 10 bases. CDR1 is MNHEY, CDR2 SMNVEV, per germline (reference sequence). J lost 3 bases, V lost 6 bases, and 5 bases had no gene match. This CDR3 has 14 amino acids. CDR3 nucleotide sequence: TGTGCCAGCAGAAAGACAGGGGGCATCTACGAGCAGTACTTC. Translating it yields CASRKTGGIYEQYF.

The chain links TRBV19 to TRBJ1-5; TRBD1 might be the D (5 bases). Germline CDR1 is LNHDA and CDR2 is SQIVND (reference sequence). The CDR3 length is 14 residues. Deletions cut 7 bases from V and 5 bases from J, with 15 bases between. The DNA of the CDR3 is TGTGCCAGTATGATAAGGGGCCCTCATCAGCCCCAGCATTTT. Protein sequence: CASMIRGPHQPQHF.

This chain links TRBV5-1 with TRBJ2-1; unclear D gene. Germline V gene sequence: CDR1 SGHRS, CDR2 YFSETQ. The V end was cut by 7 bases, the J end by 9 bases, with 23 bases between. The CDR3 spans 15 residues. The CDR3 nucleotides are TGCGCCAGCTCCCGGATTTTAATCACAATGGGTGAGCAGTTCTTC. Protein product: CASSRILITMGEQFF. Full variable domain (missing parts from reference TRBV5-1 and TRBJ2-1): KAGVTQTPRYLIKTRGQQVTLSCSPISGHRSVSWYQQTPGQGLQFLFEYFSETQRNKGNFPGRFSGRQFSNSRSEMNVSTLELGDSALYLCASSRILITMGEQFFGPGTRLTVL.

The V gene is TRBV7-9, the J gene TRBJ2-1; maybe TRBD2 (6 bases). From germline, CDR1 is SEHNR and CDR2 FQNEAQ (reference sequence). V lost 5 bases and J lost 5, with 16 bases in between. CDR3 size: 15 residues. The CDR3 sequence is CASSVSSDHNNEQFF. The CDR3 DNA sequence: TGTGCCAGCAGCGTATCTAGCGACCATAACAATGAGCAGTTCTTC.

This clone was seen only a few times. This sequence joins TRBV9 and TRBJ1-1; 10 bases fit TRBD1. The germline gives CDR1 SGDLS, CDR2 YYNGEE. V lost 4 bases, J lost 4 bases, and 10 bases stayed unmatched. The CDR3 is 16 amino acids. CDR3 sequence (DNA): TGTGCCAGCAGCCTAAGACCGGGACAGGGGTCCACTGAAGCTTTCTTT. This encodes CASSLRPGQGSTEAFF.

The chain combines TRBV30 with TRBJ2-1; TRBD1 aligns across 8 bases. The junction had 8 bases not matched to a gene; V was cut back by 6 bases and J by 4 bases. The CDR3 contains 14 residues. Germline V lookup: CDR1 GTSNPN, CDR2 SVGIG (reference sequence). This chain's CDR3 is CACTTGTGYNEQFF. CDR3 coding DNA: TGTGCCTGCACTACCGGGACAGGTTACAATGAGCAGTTCTTC.

This clone was counted once. The rearrangement links TRBV10-3 to TRBJ1-3; D might be TRBD1 (5 bases). Between the trimmed V and J ends, which lost 7 bases and 0 bases, there was a span of 10 bases. The CDR3 spans 14 residues. The germline CDR1 and CDR2 sequences are ENHRY and SYGVKD. The CDR3 spells CAITRTPSGNTIYF. For the CDR3, the DNA is TGTGCCATCACCAGGACACCCTCTGGAAACACCATATATTTT.